Sequencing of this T cell receptor (beta chain) was carried out in a study of T cell responses to AZD1222 COVID-19 vaccine (dated by TCRdb to about 2021). A note on the overall study: TCR sequencing covered roughly 230 trial participants: roughly 200 given two doses of AZD1222 and 26 given two doses of MenACWY control vaccine. Trial participants were enrolled into age subgroups of 18-55, 56-69 and 70-plus years, which contained about 150, 28 and 57 TCR-sequenced participants, respectively.

The CDR3 regions of human TCRbeta chains were analyzed by immunosequencing. Regarding the original processing steps: Repertoire TCRs were checked for matches against a reference library of SARS-CoV-2-specific TCRs that had been generated using the MIRA antigen-specificity platform. Breadth was defined as the fraction of unique TCRs that were SARS-CoV-2-associated. Depth was defined as the fraction of total T cells that were SARS-CoV-2-associated. Using the MIRA data, each spike-specific TCR was mapped to the spike region that the TCR reacts to and placed in a CD4 or CD8 class. Log10-transformed breadth and depth values were compared by one-way ANOVA with Sidak's multiple comparisons tests. The immuneACCESS repertoire file appears here via TCRdb, limited to in-frame rearrangements. These files lack a portion of the clones; in checked studies, under half of the deficit traces to unresolved V genes, and the cause of the others is not known. V and J calls and clone size are copied from that table; D and trimming were computed from the DNA. The sample table records 99,000 or so clones; 80% to 90% of these occur just once. The top ten clonotypes cover more than 40% of the sample.

Results and caveats for the whole study, not just this receptor: Participants were mostly white British and included more females than males, and it was suggested by the authors that clonal diversity may have been underestimated. Reportedly, close to half of the unique spike-specific TCRs recognized epitopes lying outside the regions that are mutated in the B.1.351 and B.1.1.7 variants. No day 14 peak-response samples were available, so repertoires were characterized only after the peak T cell response. Conclusions about previously exposed vaccinees are limited, since just a handful of AZD1222 recipients were seropositive for SARS-CoV-2 at baseline. Vaccine-associated CD4 TCRs spanned the whole spike protein, with dominant responses in regions 160-218 and 743-854. A significant rise in spike-specific TCR breadth and depth was observed after two AZD1222 doses relative to day 0 and relative to MenACWY recipients. In the small 56-69-year group, the increase in depth fell short of significance, most likely because of low power.

CDR1 and CDR2 (SGHNT, YENEEA) derive from the germline V gene. The CDR3, from cysteine to phenylalanine, totals 18 residues. Only the CDR3 region is kept as DNA, spanning 54 bases read in frame from base 1. V lost 7 bases and J lost 1 base; the stretch between them is 23 bases long. This clone turned up a few times. There is no known antigen for this receptor. It has no much larger one-base neighbor in the sample; base qualities were not kept. The label giving this sample's time point can be read as: about 28 days (+/-7) after the second vaccine dose. AZD1222 recipients given second doses at about 4 weeks or at about 12 weeks were pooled, since spike-specific TCR depth and breadth were not found to differ between the two schedules. The vaccinee samples were drawn from two UK trials, COV001 and COV002, one of which was a single-blind randomized controlled phase 2/3 trial testing AZD1222 (ChAdOx1 nCoV-19) in healthy adults. Trial participant PBMC samples were collected at day 0 and day 28 after the second dose for TCRbeta chain sequencing.

This TCR was sampled from an adult who received the AZD1222 COVID-19 vaccine. The sample was peripheral blood, taken 28 days after the second AZD1222 dose. Rearrangement joined TRBV11-3 to TRBJ2-4; the D gene is perhaps TRBD1, on 6 matching bases. CDR3 reads: CASTPSVPWTAAKNIQYF. The DNA sequence is TGTGCCAGCACCCCTTCTGTTCCGTGGACAGCTGCCAAAAACATTCAGTACTTC.